This T cell receptor beta chain was found in a study of OX40 agonist ivuxolimab in advanced cancers. Method: immunoSEQ multiplex PCR; TCRdb's copy keeps in-frame clones and lacks some. The table records 27,000 or so clones, roughly 84% of them present only once. At cycle 4 day 1, cycle 7 day 1, and baseline, blood was sampled. The clonotype comes from an adult with an advanced solid tumor such as melanoma, head and neck, liver or kidney cancer. Specimen: CD4+ or CD8+ T cells sorted from blood, collected in a trial of the OX40 agonist ivuxolimab.

As DNA, the CDR3 is TGTGCCAGCAGCGGACTAGCGGGAGCGGACGAGCAGTTCTTC. As protein: CASSGLAGADEQFF. The chain couples TRBV9 to TRBJ2-1; 12 bases line up with TRBD2. CDR1 is SGDLS, CDR2 YYNGEE, per germline. Trimming cost V 3 bases and J 10 bases; bases outside gene matches: 5. The CDR3 is 14 residues long.